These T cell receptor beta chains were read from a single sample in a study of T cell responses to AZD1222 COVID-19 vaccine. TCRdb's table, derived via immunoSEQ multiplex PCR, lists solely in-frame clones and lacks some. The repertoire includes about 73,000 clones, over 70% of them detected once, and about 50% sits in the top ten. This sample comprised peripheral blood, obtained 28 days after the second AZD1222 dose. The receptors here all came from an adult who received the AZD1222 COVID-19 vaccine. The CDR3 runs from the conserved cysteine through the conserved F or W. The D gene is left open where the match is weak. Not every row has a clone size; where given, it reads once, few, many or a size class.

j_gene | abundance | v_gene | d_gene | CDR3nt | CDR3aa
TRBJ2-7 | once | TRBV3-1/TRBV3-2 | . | TGTGCCAGCAGCCAAGTGGGGGGCCACGAGCAGTACTTC | CASSQVGGHEQYF
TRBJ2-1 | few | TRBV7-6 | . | TGTGCCAGCAGCCGCTATGAGTCTGATATCTCCTACAATGAGCAGTTCTTC | CASSRYESDISYNEQFF
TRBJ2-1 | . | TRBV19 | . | TGTGCCAGTAGTATCCTAGACAGGAACTACAATGAGCAGTTCTTC | CASSILDRNYNEQFF
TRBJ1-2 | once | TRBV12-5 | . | TGTGCTAGTGAGAACCCTCAGAGTGGTGGCTACACCTTC | CASENPQSGGYTF
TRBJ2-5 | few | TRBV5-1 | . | TGCGCCAGCAGCTTGGCCGAGCAAGAGACCCAGTACTTC | CASSLAEQETQYF
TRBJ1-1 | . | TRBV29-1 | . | TGCAGCGTTGATCGCAGGGCCTACAACACTGAAGCTTTCTTT | CSVDRRAYNTEAFF
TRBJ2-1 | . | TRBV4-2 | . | TGTGCCAGCAGCCAAGATGCACGGAGCTCCTACAATGAGCAGTTCTTC | CASSQDARSSYNEQFF
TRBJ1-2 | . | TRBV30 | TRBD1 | TGTGCCTGGAGCGCGGGACAGGGCTACACCTTC | CAWSAGQGYTF
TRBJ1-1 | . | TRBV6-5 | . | TGTGCCAGCAGTCAGGCGGGGCGTGGAGCTTTCTTT | CASSQAGRGAFF
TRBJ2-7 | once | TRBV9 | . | TGTGCCAGCAGCGACGGCCCCAGTAGGGAGCAGTACTTC | CASSDGPSREQYF
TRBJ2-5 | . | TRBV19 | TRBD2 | TGTGCCAGTAGTGGTAGGACTAGCGGGGGTGAGACCCAGTACTTC | CASSGRTSGGETQYF
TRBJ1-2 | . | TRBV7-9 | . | TGTGCCAGCAGCCGCGAGGGCTTCTATGGCTACACCTTC | CASSREGFYGYTF
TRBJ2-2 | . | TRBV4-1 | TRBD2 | TGCGCCAGCAGCCAAACCGTCGGGGGGGCAGACACCGGGGAGCTGTTTTTT | CASSQTVGGADTGELFF